Shown below are 19 T cell receptor beta chains from a single sample sequenced in a study of T cell changes during pregnancy in multiple sclerosis. Data came from immunoSEQ multiplex PCR; TCRdb stores just in-frame clones and leaves some out. This sample has tens of thousands of clones; about 92% occur once, and the top ten carry 0.43%. Material: CD4+ T cells from peripheral blood mononuclear cells, obtained after pregnancy. The source is a female donor with multiple sclerosis, enrolled in a pregnancy study.

J is TRBJ1-1 and V is TRBV5-1, with D unclear. V was trimmed by 3 bases and J by 1 base, leaving 10 bases between them. The CDR3 loop spans 14 amino acids. Germline values: CDR1 SGHRS, CDR2 YFSETQ. CDR3 sequence reads: CASSYPEGNTEAFF. Written as DNA, the CDR3 is TGCGCCAGCAGCTACCCTGAGGGGAACACTGAAGCTTTCTTT.

The V call is TRBV7-7, the J call TRBJ2-2; TRBD1 matches 10 bases. The ends lost 2 bases at V and 6 bases at J; junction bases unmatched: 9. Per germline, CDR1 SSHAT and CDR2 FNYEAQ (reference sequence). The CDR3 contains 17 residues. The DNA for the CDR3 is TGTGCCAGCAGCTTATCCCGTTTGGGGACAGGGGCCGGGGAGCTGTTTTTT. Amino acid sequence: CASSLSRLGTGAGELFF.

The chain employs TRBV5-5 and TRBJ1-2; tentative D call: TRBD1 (5 bases). Per germline, CDR1 SGHKS and CDR2 YYEKEE (reference sequence). The CDR3 is 16 amino acids. V lost 0 bases to trimming and J lost 4 bases, with 16 bases between them. The CDR3 sequence is CASSLEARGEVYGYTF. The DNA of the CDR3 is TGTGCCAGCAGCTTGGAGGCAAGGGGCGAAGTCTATGGCTACACCTTC.

The chain combines TRBV7-8 with TRBJ2-7; 11 bases align to TRBD2. CDR1 and CDR2 from the germline V gene are SGHVS and FQNEAQ. V shed 5 bases, J shed 3 bases, and the junction held 3 bases outside the gene matches. This CDR3 has 14 amino acids. The CDR3, as DNA: TGTGCCAGCAGCGGTAGCGGGGGGGGCTACGAGCAGTACTTC. As protein: CASSGSGGGYEQYF.

The chain links TRBV5-5 to TRBJ1-3; D is undetermined. This CDR3 spans 16 amino acids. Germline CDR1 SGHKS, CDR2 YYEKEE (reference sequence). V was clipped by 0 bases and J by 2 bases, with 12 bases between them. The CDR3 DNA is TGTGCCAGCAGCTTGGAGCGGTGGGGTACTGGAAACACCATATATTTT. Protein product: CASSLERWGTGNTIYF. Complete variable domain (other parts from reference TRBV5-5 and TRBJ1-3): DAGVTQSPTHLIKTRGQQVTLRCSPISGHKSVSWYQQVLGQGPQFIFQYYEKEERGRGNFPDRFSARQFPNYSSELNVNALLLGDSALYLCASSLERWGTGNTIYFGEGSWLTVV.

The rearrangement joins TRBV2 to TRBJ1-3; D unclear. The CDR3 has 15 amino acids. Between the trimmed V and J ends, which lost 4 bases and 3 bases, there was a span of 13 bases. Germline CDR1 reads SNHLY; CDR2 reads FYNNEI. CDR3 sequence (DNA): TGTGCCAGCAGTGCGGGGTTGGGAGGTGGAAACACCATATATTTT. It encodes CASSAGLGGGNTIYF.

The V gene is TRBV10-3, the J gene TRBJ1-1; 12 bases are a match to TRBD1. The CDR3 sequence is 16 residues long. Germline V gene data show CDR1 as ENHRY and CDR2 as SYGVKD. With 11 bases clipped from V and 1 base from J, the junction kept 11 bases outside the gene matches. The CDR3, as DNA: TGTGCCTCCAAAGCCGGGACAGGGGGCCGGAACACTGAAGCTTTCTTT. It translates to CASKAGTGGRNTEAFF.

V is TRBV10-1 and J is TRBJ2-7; D possibly corresponds to TRBD2 (5 bases). This CDR3 has 14 amino acids. Germline lookup yields CDR1 WNHNN and CDR2 SYGVQD (reference sequence). V was cut by 0 bases and J by 2 bases, with 8 bases left in between. Here the CDR3 DNA reads TGCGCCAGCAGTGAGTCTGGGAGCGCCTACGAGCAGTACTTC. This encodes CASSESGSAYEQYF.

V and J are TRBV18 and TRBJ2-7; maybe TRBD1 (6 bases). V was trimmed by 3 bases and J by 2 bases, leaving 14 bases between them. Germline-derived CDR1 and CDR2 are KGHSH and LQKENI. The CDR3 contains 15 residues. CDR3 sequence reads: CASSPWTENTYEQYF. DNA of the CDR3: TGTGCCAGCTCACCTTGGACAGAAAATACCTACGAGCAGTACTTC.

This chain connects TRBV11-1 to TRBJ2-3, with TRBD2 identical over 11 bases. Germline trimming cut 5 bases from V and 8 bases from J; bases unmatched to any gene: 9. The CDR3 loop spans 15 amino acids. Germline lookup yields CDR1 SGHAT and CDR2 FQDESV (reference sequence). CDR3 DNA sequence: TGTGCCAGCAGCAGACTAGCGGGGAGGAGGGGTACGCAGTATTTT. This sequence encodes CASSRLAGRRGTQYF. The full variable domain, rest sourced from reference TRBV11-1 and TRBJ2-3, is EAEVAQSPRYKITEKSQAVAFWCDPISGHATLYWYRQILGQGPELLVQFQDESVVDDSQLPKDRFSAERLKGVDSTLKIQPAELGDSAMYLCASSRLAGRRGTQYFGPGTRLTVL.

The J gene is TRBJ1-6, the V gene TRBV7-2; D gene uncertain. Germline V CDR1 and CDR2: SGHTA, FQGNSA. Between the trimmed V and J ends, which lost 5 bases and 8 bases, there was a span of 22 bases. This CDR3 comprises 17 residues. The CDR3 DNA reads as TGTGCCAGCAGCGAGGCCCCTCCGCGGGTTCGCGATTCACCCCTCCACTTT. Its translation is CASSEAPPRVRDSPLHF.

V usage is TRBV6-1 and J usage is TRBJ2-2, with D possibly TRBD2 on 5 matching bases. The ends were cut back, 2 bases at V and 5 bases at J, with 9 bases in the middle. The CDR3 sequence is 14 residues long. Germline values: CDR1 MNHNS, CDR2 SASEGT. The CDR3 DNA reads TGTGCCAGCAGTGAACTTGAGGGTACCGGGGAGCTGTTTTTT. Protein product: CASSELEGTGELFF.

The chain joins TRBV19 to TRBJ2-2; D possibly corresponds to TRBD1 (6 bases). The germline gives CDR1 LNHDA, CDR2 SQIVND (reference sequence). This CDR3 region has 15 residues. The V end lost 5 bases, the J end lost 1 base, and 11 bases lay between the germline ends. The CDR3 bases are TGTGCCAGTAGTCTGCAGGGGCGGAACACCGGGGAGCTGTTTTTT. Protein product: CASSLQGRNTGELFF.

The chain joins TRBV7-2 to TRBJ2-7; no definite D call. The ends were cut back, 1 base at V and 2 bases at J, with 6 bases in the middle. This CDR3 comprises 13 residues. Looked up from germline, CDR1 is SGHTA and CDR2 is FQGNSA. DNA of the CDR3: TGTGCCAGCAGCTTAGGCGGAACCTACGAGCAGTACTTC. Translated, it gives CASSLGGTYEQYF.

This chain links TRBV29-1 with TRBJ1-5; 8 bases line up with TRBD1. The germline gives CDR1 SQVTM, CDR2 ANQGSEA. The CDR3 is 13 residues long. The V segment lost 7 bases and the J segment 1 base; nucleotides outside the gene matches: 3. CDR3 nucleotides: TGCAGCGCTGGACAGGGAAGCAATCAGCCCCAGCATTTT. Translation: CSAGQGSNQPQHF.

V and J are TRBV14 and TRBJ1-4; D gene unclear. This CDR3 is built from 15 residues. Germline loops: CDR1 SGHDN, CDR2 FVKESK. The V end was cut by 6 bases, the J end by 0 bases, with 11 bases between. CDR3 bases: TGTGCCAGCAGAGCCTCGGGTGCAACTAATGAAAAACTGTTTTTT. As protein: CASRASGATNEKLFF.

The genes are TRBV5-1 and TRBJ2-5, with D perhaps TRBD2 (6 bases). The CDR3 contains 13 residues. Trimming took 4 bases from V and 5 from J, leaving 12 bases between them. Germline V gives CDR1 SGHRS, CDR2 YFSETQ. DNA of the CDR3: TGCGCCAGCAGCCCACTAGCCCTTGAGACCCAGTACTTC. The encoded protein is CASSPLALETQYF.

In DNA form, the CDR3 reads TGCGCCAGCAGCTTCCTCCCCAGGGAAGGGAACACTGAAGCTTTCTTT. It translates to CASSFLPREGNTEAFF. The chain is built from TRBV5-1 and TRBJ1-1, with D possibly TRBD1 on 5 matching bases. Germline V gene lookup returns CDR1 SGHRS and CDR2 YFSETQ. There are 16 residues in the CDR3. The V and J ends lost 2 bases and 1 base respectively, with 15 bases between them. Combining the CDR3 with reference TRBV5-1 and TRBJ1-1 gives the whole variable domain KAGVTQTPRYLIKTRGQQVTLSCSPISGHRSVSWYQQTPGQGLQFLFEYFSETQRNKGNFPGRFSGRQFSNSRSEMNVSTLELGDSALYLCASSFLPREGNTEAFFGQGTRLTVV.

This chain links TRBV29-1 with TRBJ1-1; no definite D call. CDR1 is SQVTM and CDR2 is ANQGSEA in the germline V gene. The CDR3 contains 15 residues. With 6 bases removed from V and 0 bases from J, the gap between germline ends came to 17 bases. DNA of the CDR3: TGCAGCGTGGTCAGAGGGATTCTCATGAACACTGAAGCTTTCTTT. This gives the protein CSVVRGILMNTEAFF.